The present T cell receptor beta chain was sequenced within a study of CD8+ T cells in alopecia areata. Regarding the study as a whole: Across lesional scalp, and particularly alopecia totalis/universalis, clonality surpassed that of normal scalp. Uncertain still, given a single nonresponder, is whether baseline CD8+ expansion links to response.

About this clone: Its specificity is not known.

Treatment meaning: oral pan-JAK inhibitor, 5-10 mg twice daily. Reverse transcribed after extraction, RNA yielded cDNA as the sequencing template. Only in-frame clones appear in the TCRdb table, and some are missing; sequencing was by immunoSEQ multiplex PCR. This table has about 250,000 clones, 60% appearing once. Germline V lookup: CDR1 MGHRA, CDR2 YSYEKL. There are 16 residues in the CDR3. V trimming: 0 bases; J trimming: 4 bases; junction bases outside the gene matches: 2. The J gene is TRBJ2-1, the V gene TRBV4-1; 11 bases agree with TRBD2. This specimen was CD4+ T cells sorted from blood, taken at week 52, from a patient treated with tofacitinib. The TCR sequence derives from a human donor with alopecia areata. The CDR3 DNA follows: TGCGCCAGCAGCCAAGAGGGACTAGCGGATTACAATGAGCAGTTCTTC. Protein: CASSQEGLADYNEQFF.